A single sample gave rise to the 17 T cell receptor beta chains below, sequenced in a study of ipilimumab plus nivolumab after autologous stem cell transplantation. Here immunoSEQ multiplex PCR was the method, and the copy in TCRdb shows in-frame clones only, minus some. The sample holds over 15,000 clones, 70% to 85% seen once. The sample here was PBMCs, taken in a trial of ipilimumab plus nivolumab as post-transplant consolidation. Source of these receptors: a male donor with diffuse large B-cell lymphoma.

The chain has TRBV27 and TRBJ1-6; no definite D call. Trimming removed 5 bases at V and 7 bases at J, with 9 bases between. The CDR3 is 13 residues long. Germline CDR1 reads MNHEY; CDR2 reads SMNVEV (reference sequence). The CDR3 region has the DNA TGTGCCAGCAGTAGGAGCTCCAATTCACCCCTCCACTTT. It yields the protein CASSRSSNSPLHF.

The chain couples TRBV29-1 to TRBJ2-1; possible D gene TRBD1, 6 bases. CDR1 is SQVTM, CDR2 ANQGSEA, per germline. The CDR3 length is 14 residues. V lost 6 bases, J lost 10 bases, and 22 bases lay in between. This chain's CDR3 is CSVSKVTGSREQFF. As DNA, the CDR3 is TGCAGCGTCTCCAAAGTTACAGGGTCGAGAGAGCAGTTCTTC.

The chain couples TRBV2 to TRBJ1-1, with D possibly matching TRBD1 (5 bases). The V and J ends lost 2 bases and 8 bases respectively, with 15 bases between them. This CDR3 is 14 amino acids long. The germline CDR1 and CDR2 sequences are SNHLY and FYNNEI. The CDR3 reads CASSERQPIFEAFF. DNA for the CDR3: TGTGCCAGCAGTGAACGACAGCCGATTTTCGAAGCTTTCTTT.

To note about this clone: The same CDR3 also results from other DNA sequences found in this sample. The V and J genes are TRBV7-2 and TRBJ1-4; D perhaps matches TRBD1 (6 bases). The CDR3 covers 15 residues. The V end lost 6 bases, the J end lost 4 bases, and 15 bases lay between the germline ends. Germline-derived CDR1 and CDR2 are SGHTA and FQGNSA. The CDR3 here is CASRFGQLGNEKLFF. The CDR3, as DNA: TGTGCCAGCAGATTCGGACAGCTCGGTAATGAAAAACTGTTTTTT.

The chain links TRBV2 to TRBJ2-1; D gene ambiguous. CDR3 length: 11 amino acids. Trimming took off 5 bases at V and 8 bases at J, with 7 bases between the two ends. Germline V gene lookup returns CDR1 SNHLY and CDR2 FYNNEI. The CDR3 DNA reads TGTGCCAGCAGTACGGACCATGAGCAGTTCTTC. Protein sequence: CASSTDHEQFF.

The chain employs TRBV30 and TRBJ2-1; TRBD2 aligns across 9 bases. CDR3 length: 15 amino acids. The J segment lost 3 bases and the V segment lost 3 bases, leaving 6 bases of the junction unmatched. Looked up from germline, CDR1 is GTSNPN and CDR2 is SVGIG (reference sequence). CDR3 nucleotides: TGTGCCTGGAGCGAACAACTAGCGGGCTACAATGAGCAGTTCTTC. This translates into CAWSEQLAGYNEQFF. The complete variable domain, with remaining parts taken from reference TRBV30 and TRBJ2-1, reads SQTIHQWPATLVQPVGSPLSLECTVEGTSNPNLYWYRQAAGRGLQLLFYSVGIGQISSEVPQNLSASRPQDRQFILSSKKLLLSDSGFYLCAWSEQLAGYNEQFFGPGTRLTVL.

V gene TRBV19 combines with J gene TRBJ1-2; D might be TRBD1 (5 bases). Germline CDR1 LNHDA, CDR2 SQIVND (reference sequence). V lost 7 bases and J lost 0, with 12 bases in between. The CDR3 sequence is 14 residues long. The CDR3 is CASIHRSSNYGYTF. The CDR3 DNA sequence: TGTGCCAGTATCCACAGGTCGTCTAACTATGGCTACACCTTC.

V gene TRBV12-5 combines with J gene TRBJ2-1, with D maybe TRBD2 (6 bases). The germline V gene encodes CDR1 LGHNT and CDR2 FRNRAP. The length of the CDR3 is 16 residues. V dropped 0 bases and J dropped 2 bases, with 11 bases sitting between them. The CDR3 protein is CASGLVLGGAYNEQFF. In DNA form, the CDR3 reads TGTGCTAGTGGTTTGGTACTCGGCGGGGCCTACAATGAGCAGTTCTTC.

This clone turned up a few times. The V call is TRBV5-1, the J call TRBJ1-1; a weak D match, TRBD1 (5 bases). The CDR3 contains 15 residues. V was clipped by 5 bases and J by 1 base, with 15 bases between them. CDR1 is SGHRS and CDR2 is YFSETQ in the germline V gene. The CDR3 region has the DNA TGCGCCAGCAGACTTTCCGGGACGGGGAACACTGAAGCTTTCTTT. This translates into CASRLSGTGNTEAFF.

The chain links TRBV7-2 to TRBJ2-1, with 7 bases aligning to TRBD2. Germline CDR1 is SGHTA and CDR2 is FQGNSA. With 6 bases clipped from V and 10 bases from J, the junction kept 12 bases outside the gene matches. The CDR3 extends over 14 amino acids. The CDR3 sequence: CASRPGGPVLEQFF. In nucleotides, the CDR3 is TGTGCCAGCAGGCCGGGAGGTCCCGTGTTGGAGCAGTTCTTC.

V is TRBV30 and J is TRBJ2-1; D perhaps matches TRBD1 (5 bases). Deletions cut 2 bases from V and 8 bases from J, with 16 bases between. Germline lookup yields CDR1 GTSNPN and CDR2 SVGIG (reference sequence). The CDR3 is 14 residues long. The CDR3 nucleotides read TGTGCCTGGAGTATCGTGGGCAGGGTCGATGAGCAGTTCTTC. This encodes CAWSIVGRVDEQFF.

By sample share, this clone is medium-sized. The rearrangement links TRBV5-1 to TRBJ2-2, with 7 bases fitting TRBD1. The CDR3 length is 13 residues. V dropped 0 bases and J dropped 13; count of bases not matched to a gene: 6. Germline V gene lookup returns CDR1 SGHRS and CDR2 YFSETQ. CDR3 bases: TGCGCCAGCAGCTTGGCCCAGGGGGACCGGCTGTTTTTT. Translation: CASSLAQGDRLFF. Variable domain in full (rest from reference TRBV5-1 and TRBJ2-2): KAGVTQTPRYLIKTRGQQVTLSCSPISGHRSVSWYQQTPGQGLQFLFEYFSETQRNKGNFPGRFSGRQFSNSRSEMNVSTLELGDSALYLCASSLAQGDRLFFGEGSRLTVL.

The gene calls are TRBV2 and TRBJ1-5; 11 nucleotides match TRBD1. Germline-derived CDR1 and CDR2 are SNHLY and FYNNEI. V gave up 7 bases and J gave up 0 bases; unmatched junction bases: 8. The CDR3 totals 17 residues. The CDR3 is CASTRGQGAISNQPQHF. CDR3 coding DNA: TGTGCCAGCACGCGAGGACAGGGGGCGATTAGCAATCAGCCCCAGCATTTT.

J is TRBJ1-1 and V is TRBV6-1, with 7 bases fitting TRBD1. Trimming took 11 bases from V and 4 from J; bases not matched to a gene: 10. Germline CDR1 MNHNS, CDR2 SASEGT. This CDR3 contains 13 residues. This chain's CDR3 is CAGQPQGSTEAFF. CDR3 in DNA: TGTGCCGGACAACCACAGGGGAGCACTGAAGCTTTCTTT.

The J gene is TRBJ2-3, the V gene TRBV29-1; 7 bases match TRBD1. The CDR3 totals 13 residues. Germline-derived CDR1 and CDR2 are SQVTM and ANQGSEA. The V and J ends lost 7 bases and 2 bases, in that order; junction bases with no gene match: 6. CDR3 in amino acids: CSEGTANTDTQYF. The CDR3 DNA sequence: TGCAGCGAAGGGACAGCCAACACAGATACGCAGTATTTT.

V usage is TRBV9 and J usage is TRBJ2-3, with D perhaps TRBD1 (5 bases). The CDR3 consists of 15 residues. In germline, CDR1 is SGDLS, CDR2 YYNGEE. The V end was cut by 0 bases, the J end by 5 bases, with 13 bases between. The CDR3 protein is CASSVDSDRGDTQYF. The DNA for the CDR3 is TGTGCCAGCAGCGTAGACTCTGACAGAGGAGATACGCAGTATTTT.

CDR3: CASSSPVTGTSGTRRYEQYF. The CDR3 bases are TGTGCCAGCAGCTCCCCGGTCACCGGGACTAGCGGGACCCGCCGCTACGAGCAGTACTTC. This sequence joins TRBV11-3 and TRBJ2-7, with 13 bases that match TRBD2. Trimming at V came to 4 bases and at J to 3 bases, leaving 18 bases not matched to a gene. CDR3 length equals 20 residues. Germline values: CDR1 SGHNT, CDR2 YENEEA.